The clone carrying this T cell receptor beta chain was seen only a few times. What it recognizes is unknown. These data come from a study of cytomegalovirus exposure and HLA in healthy donors. Study-wide results and caveats: Compared with the roughly 670-donor mean, an Asian-associated ancestry cluster reportedly had fewer N-insertions, according to a later analysis.

Primers included in the PCR were 60 Vbeta and 13 Jbeta primers. Per the study methods: The authors later counted roughly 79 million unique TCR beta chains, some 10 million of them shared. Repertoires were generated with immunoSEQ multiplex PCR, while TCRdb's copy carries only in-frame clones and drops some. V, J and clone size are taken as reported in that table, and D and trimming were inferred from the DNA itself. The sample holds approximately 140,000 clones; around 85% are singletons and the top ten take around 4.3%. Sequenced input: PBMCs. This sequence originates from a man aged 40-50 years in good health and CMV-seropositive.

The CDR3 nucleotides read TGTGCCAGTAAAAAGGTGGAGTTTTCCTACAATGAGCAGTTCTTC. Translation: CASKKVEFSYNEQFF. The rearrangement links TRBV19 to TRBJ2-1; D uncertain. Germline V lookup: CDR1 LNHDA, CDR2 SQIVND (reference sequence). Trimming removed 7 bases at V and 1 base at J, with 14 bases between. The CDR3 covers 15 residues.